This paragraph reports one T cell receptor (beta chain). The data originate from a study of blood T cell repertoires in COVID-19. TCRdb keeps only in-frame clones here, not all; method: immunoSEQ multiplex PCR. The profile shows about 280,000 clones, roughly 86% of them singletons. V lost 11 bases to trimming and J lost 2 bases, with 16 bases between them. Germline CDR1 and CDR2: LNHDA and SQIVND (reference sequence). The CDR3 length is 14 residues. The TCR originated in a woman aged 25 to 39 with COVID-19, enrolled during active disease. The rearrangement uses TRBV19 and TRBJ2-4; weak D call: TRBD2 (6 bases). Material: peripheral blood. The CDR3 nucleotides read TGTGCCGCCCCCAACGGGAGAACCAAAAACATTCAGTACTTC. Amino acid sequence: CAAPNGRTKNIQYF.